This T cell receptor beta chain was observed in a study of blood T cell repertoires in COVID-19. Study background: COVID-19 samples from acute and convalescent phases originated in the United States, Italy and Spain. PBMCs, B-cell-depleted T cells, or T cells were the source of the cDNA or gDNA that made up the material.

V was cut by 3 bases and J by 5 bases, with 5 bases left in between. The CDR3 length is 11 residues. Germline V lookup: CDR1 SGHDT, CDR2 YYEEEE. Original analysis: Estimates of nucleated cell counts were drawn from the amplification of reference gene primers. The assay was immunoSEQ multiplex PCR, and TCRdb's table has in-frame clones only and misses some. For V, J and clone size, that table is used; D and trimming come from the DNA. There are 84,000 or so clones in the sample; approximately 90% occur only once, and 5% to 5.5% lies in the top ten. This receptor was identified in a man in his fifties or sixties with acute or convalescent COVID-19. What was sequenced was peripheral blood. The rearrangement joins TRBV5-6 to TRBJ2-5; D remains ambiguous. DNA of the CDR3: TGTGCCAGCAGCTCTATGGAGACCCAGTACTTC. This translates into CASSSMETQYF.